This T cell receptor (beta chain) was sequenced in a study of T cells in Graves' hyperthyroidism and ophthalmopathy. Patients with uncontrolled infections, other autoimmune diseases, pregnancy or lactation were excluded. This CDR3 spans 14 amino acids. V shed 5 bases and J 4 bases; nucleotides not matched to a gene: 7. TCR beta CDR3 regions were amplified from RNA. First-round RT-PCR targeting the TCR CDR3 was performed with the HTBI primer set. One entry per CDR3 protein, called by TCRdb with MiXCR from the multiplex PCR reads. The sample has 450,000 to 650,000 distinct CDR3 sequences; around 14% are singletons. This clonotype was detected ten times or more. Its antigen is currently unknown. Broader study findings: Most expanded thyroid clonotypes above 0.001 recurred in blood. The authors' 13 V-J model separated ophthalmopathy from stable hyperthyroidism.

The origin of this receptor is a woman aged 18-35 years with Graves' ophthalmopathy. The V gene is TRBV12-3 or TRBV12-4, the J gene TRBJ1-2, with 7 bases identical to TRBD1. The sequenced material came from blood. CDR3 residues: CASSIPGQPYGYTF. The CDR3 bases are TGTGCCAGCAGTATCCCGGGACAGCCCTATGGCTACACCTTC.